These 28 T cell receptor beta chains were all obtained from the same sample, sequenced in a study of blood T cell repertoires in COVID-19. The data were produced by immunoSEQ multiplex PCR, yet TCRdb's version contains in-frame clones alone and is incomplete. The table lists hundreds of thousands of clones, about 87% of them singletons, with about 6% in the top ten. Sample: peripheral blood. Receptors were obtained from a woman aged 45-65 years with COVID-19, enrolled during active disease.

Written as DNA, the CDR3 is TGTGCCAGTAGTAACCAGGTGGCATACAATGAGCAGTTCTTC. Residues: CASSNQVAYNEQFF. The V gene is TRBV19, the J gene TRBJ2-1, with no clear D. Germline loops: CDR1 LNHDA, CDR2 SQIVND (reference sequence). Trimming left V 4 bases short and J 4 bases short, with 11 bases between. CDR3 length: 14 amino acids.

The chain uses TRBV6-1 and TRBJ1-5; TRBD1 agrees at 7 bases. There are 13 residues in the CDR3. The junction had 3 bases not matched to a gene; V was cut back by 3 bases and J by 7 bases. Germline-derived CDR1 and CDR2 are MNHNS and SASEGT. CDR3 residues: CASSERQGQPQHF. CDR3 coding DNA: TGTGCCAGCAGTGAGAGACAGGGACAGCCCCAGCATTTT.

The J gene is TRBJ1-1, the V gene TRBV3-1 (or the pseudogene TRBV3-2); D is ambiguous. V was cut by 2 bases and J by 0 bases, with 10 bases left in between. The CDR3 is 15 residues long. CDR1 and CDR2 from the germline V gene are LGHDT and YNNKEL (reference sequence). The CDR3 DNA reads TGTGCCAGCAGCCAACGGGAGGTTATGAACACTGAAGCTTTCTTT. Translation gives CASSQREVMNTEAFF.

The chain employs TRBV6-5 and TRBJ1-3; 7 bases fit TRBD1. Trimming at V came to 4 bases and at J to 4 bases, leaving 4 bases not matched to a gene. CDR3 length: 14 residues. From germline, CDR1 is MNHEY and CDR2 SVGAGI. CDR3 sequence reads: CASSFRTGGNTIYF. CDR3 bases: TGTGCCAGCAGTTTTCGGACAGGAGGAAACACCATATATTTT.

V gene TRBV6-5 combines with J gene TRBJ2-5, with TRBD1 as a possible D gene (6 bases). Trimming shortened V by 6 bases and J by 4 bases, and 18 bases separated the two germline ends. Germline V gene sequence: CDR1 MNHEY, CDR2 SVGAGI. The CDR3 extends over 15 amino acids. CDR3 nucleotide sequence: TGTGCCAGCAGCCCCGGGGCAGGGGATGGAGAGACCCAGTACTTC. This translates into CASSPGAGDGETQYF.

The chain carries TRBV20-1 and TRBJ2-7; possibly TRBD2 for D (6 bases). The CDR3 has 11 amino acids. The germline CDR1 and CDR2 sequences are DFQATT and SNEGSKA (reference sequence). In DNA, the CDR3 is TGCAGCTCGGGAGTTGAGTACGAGCAGTACTTC. Amino acid sequence: CSSGVEYEQYF.

This chain links TRBV3-1 (or the pseudogene TRBV3-2) with TRBJ1-1; D perhaps matches TRBD1 (5 bases). Deletions cut 2 bases from V and 0 bases from J, with 10 bases between. Germline values: CDR1 LGHDT, CDR2 YNNKEL (reference sequence). The CDR3 has 15 amino acids. CDR3 sequence (DNA): TGTGCCAGCAGCCAATTAGCAGGGTTGAACACTGAAGCTTTCTTT. Residues: CASSQLAGLNTEAFF.

This clone turned up a few times. This chain connects TRBV6-1 to TRBJ1-2; D is unresolved. Germline V gene sequence: CDR1 MNHNS, CDR2 SASEGT. The CDR3 is made up of 18 amino acids. Trimming took off 0 bases at V and 0 bases at J, with 17 bases between the two ends. CDR3 loop: CASSEALRGVATNYGYTF. In DNA form, the CDR3 reads TGTGCCAGCAGTGAAGCGCTTCGGGGAGTAGCAACTAACTATGGCTACACCTTC.

This clone was detected once. V usage is TRBV5-1 and J usage is TRBJ2-7, with TRBD1 matching over 7 bases. The germline gives CDR1 SGHRS, CDR2 YFSETQ. The CDR3 is 14 residues long. With V trimmed by 0 bases and J by 3 bases, 3 bases remained unmatched. In nucleotides, the CDR3 is TGCGCCAGCAGCTTGGAGGGGGCCTTCTACGAGCAGTACTTC. Protein: CASSLEGAFYEQYF.

V is TRBV24-1 and J is TRBJ2-3, with 9 bases identical to TRBD1. Per the germline V gene, CDR1 is KGHDR and CDR2 is SFDVKD. CDR3 length equals 15 residues. The V and J ends lost 3 bases and 4 bases, in that order; junction bases with no gene match: 4. Here the CDR3 reads CATSDTTGGADTQYF. CDR3 DNA: TGTGCCACCAGTGATACGACAGGGGGGGCAGATACGCAGTATTTT.

The gene calls are TRBV29-1 and TRBJ2-7; 8 bases are a match to TRBD1. With 7 bases clipped from V and 0 bases from J, the junction kept 14 bases outside the gene matches. Germline values: CDR1 SQVTM, CDR2 ANQGSEA. The CDR3 spans 16 residues. CDR3 in amino acids: CSAVQGAGGISYEQYF. In DNA form, the CDR3 reads TGCAGCGCAGTGCAGGGGGCTGGCGGGATCTCCTACGAGCAGTACTTC.

This rearrangement joins TRBV24-1 to TRBJ2-2, with 10 bases matching TRBD2. The CDR3 is 15 amino acids. The germline gives CDR1 KGHDR, CDR2 SFDVKD. Trimming removed 7 bases from V and 4 bases from J; junction bases left unmatched: 5. The CDR3 nucleotides read TGTGCCACCAGCGCTAGCGGGAGTTCCACCGGGGAGCTGTTTTTT. Amino acids: CATSASGSSTGELFF.

The chain employs TRBV6-5 and TRBJ1-6, with D possibly being TRBD1 (6 bases). The CDR3 sequence is 15 residues long. Trimming took off 3 bases at V and 10 bases at J, with 16 bases between the two ends. CDR1 and CDR2 (germline): MNHEY, SVGAGI. The CDR3 here is CASSYLGGGVSPLHF. The CDR3 DNA is TGTGCCAGCAGTTATCTCGGGGGGGGCGTGTCACCCCTCCACTTT.

V usage is TRBV6-2 or TRBV6-3 and J usage is TRBJ2-5; 10 bases map to TRBD1. V shed 4 bases, J shed 3 bases, and the junction held 8 bases outside the gene matches. This CDR3 comprises 16 residues. Germline V gene data show CDR1 as MNHEY and CDR2 as SVGEGT. CDR3 in DNA: TGTGCCAGCAGTTGGAGGTTGGACAGGGGGAAAGAGACCCAGTACTTC. Residues: CASSWRLDRGKETQYF.

This clone was seen just once. The chain is built from TRBV29-1 and TRBJ2-3; 16 bases are shared with TRBD2. The germline gives CDR1 SQVTM, CDR2 ANQGSEA. CDR3 length equals 15 residues. V lost 4 bases, J lost 8 bases, and 6 bases stayed unmatched. CDR3 in amino acids: CSVAPGLAGGGTQYF. Written as DNA, the CDR3 is TGCAGCGTTGCGCCGGGACTAGCGGGAGGGGGTACGCAGTATTTT.

The chain uses TRBV7-9 and TRBJ2-1; TRBD1 agrees at 9 bases. From germline, CDR1 is SEHNR and CDR2 FQNEAQ (reference sequence). Trimming cost V 1 base and J 7 bases; bases outside gene matches: 8. This CDR3 region has 16 residues. CDR3 amino acids: CASSLGDRVTWNEQFF. The CDR3 DNA reads TGTGCCAGCAGCTTAGGGGACAGGGTAACGTGGAATGAGCAGTTCTTC.

The CDR3 DNA follows: TGTGCCAGCAGTTACGTCCAGGTCACCGGGGAGCTGTTTTTT. Translated, it gives CASSYVQVTGELFF. The chain carries TRBV6-2 or TRBV6-3 and TRBJ2-2; D unresolved. Per the germline V gene, CDR1 is MNHEY and CDR2 is SVGEGT. CDR3 length equals 14 residues. Trimming cost V 2 bases and J 4 bases, with 8 bases left between them.

The rearrangement links TRBV7-9 to TRBJ1-1; D remains unclear. Germline loops: CDR1 SEHNR, CDR2 FQNEAQ (reference sequence). V lost 5 bases and J lost 1, with 11 bases in between. CDR3 length: 14 amino acids. This CDR3 reads CASSPSSPNTEAFF. For the CDR3, the DNA is TGTGCCAGCAGCCCAAGCTCCCCGAACACTGAAGCTTTCTTT.

This chain connects TRBV13 to TRBJ2-3, with D possibly being TRBD2 (6 bases). The CDR3 covers 13 residues. Trimming cost V 5 bases and J 5 bases, with 11 bases left between them. Germline V gene data show CDR1 as PRHDT and CDR2 as FYEKMQ (reference sequence). The CDR3 DNA is TGTGCCAGCAGCCGGGTGGGGGGAGATACGCAGTATTTT. Its translation: CASSRVGGDTQYF.

This chain links TRBV2 with TRBJ1-5; D remains ambiguous. Germline V gene lookup returns CDR1 SNHLY and CDR2 FYNNEI. The CDR3 is made up of 14 amino acids. The V gene lost 4 bases and the J gene lost 0 bases, with 7 bases spanning the gap. The CDR3 nucleotides read TGTGCCAGCAGTGCTAGGATTAGCAATCAGCCCCAGCATTTT. Its translation is CASSARISNQPQHF.

The table lists this clone with a count of one. This rearrangement joins TRBV6-1 to TRBJ1-6; no definite D call. Trimming removed 1 base from V and 12 bases from J, with 10 bases in between. In germline, CDR1 is MNHNS, CDR2 SASEGT. The CDR3 spans 13 residues. The CDR3 DNA reads as TGTGCCAGCAGTGAAGAGAGGGCCAAACCCCTCCACTTT. The encoded protein is CASSEERAKPLHF.

V usage is TRBV11-3 and J usage is TRBJ2-7; D gene uncertain. The CDR3 is 13 amino acids. The V gene's germline CDR1 is SGHNT and CDR2 YENEEA. V lost 0 bases and J 2 bases, leaving 5 bases between the germline ends. The CDR3 spells CASSLEATYEQYF. The DNA for the CDR3 is TGTGCCAGCAGCTTAGAGGCAACCTACGAGCAGTACTTC. The full variable domain, its missing parts supplied by reference TRBV11-3 and TRBJ2-7, is EAGVVQSPRYKIIEKKQPVAFWCNPISGHNTLYWYLQNLGQGPELLIRYENEEAVDDSQLPKDRFSAERLKGVDSTLKIQPAELGDSAVYLCASSLEATYEQYFGPGTRLTVT.

This sequence joins TRBV5-1 and TRBJ1-5; D possibly corresponds to TRBD1 (5 bases). Trimming pared 2 bases from V and 6 bases from J, leaving 18 bases between. CDR1 is SGHRS, CDR2 YFSETQ, per germline. This CDR3 region has 16 residues. The CDR3 DNA reads as TGCGCCAGCAGCTTTGGCCCCCAAGGAGGGACTCAGCCCCAGCATTTT. It codes for CASSFGPQGGTQPQHF. Looking up the rest from reference TRBV5-1 and TRBJ1-5 gives the full variable domain: KAGVTQTPRYLIKTRGQQVTLSCSPISGHRSVSWYQQTPGQGLQFLFEYFSETQRNKGNFPGRFSGRQFSNSRSEMNVSTLELGDSALYLCASSFGPQGGTQPQHFGDGTRLSIL.

In its sample, this clone was seen once. This sample includes further DNA sequences coding for the same CDR3. The V call is TRBV9, the J call TRBJ2-3; TRBD2 agrees at 10 bases. Germline lookup yields CDR1 SGDLS and CDR2 YYNGEE. The trim removed 3 bases at V and 3 bases at J, leaving 7 bases unmatched. The CDR3 contains 16 residues. CDR3 nucleotide sequence: TGTGCCAGCAGCGCGTTAGGACTAGCGGTAACAGATACGCAGTATTTT. Translation: CASSALGLAVTDTQYF. The complete variable domain, with remaining parts taken from reference TRBV9 and TRBJ2-3, reads DSGVTQTPKHLITATGQRVTLRCSPRSGDLSVYWYQQSLDQGLQFLIQYYNGEERAKGNILERFSAQQFPDLHSELNLSSLELGDSALYFCASSALGLAVTDTQYFGPGTRLTVL.

Only a few counts were recorded for this clone. In the same sample, other DNA sequences code for this CDR3. The chain recombines TRBV4-1 with TRBJ2-1; 8 nucleotides line up with TRBD2. The V segment lost 0 bases and the J segment 7 bases; nucleotides outside the gene matches: 2. The CDR3 covers 14 residues. CDR1 is MGHRA and CDR2 is YSYEKL in the germline V gene. The CDR3 loop reads CASSQEGTRNEQFF. The CDR3 DNA sequence: TGCGCCAGCAGCCAAGAAGGGACTAGGAATGAGCAGTTCTTC.

The V and J genes are TRBV12-3 or TRBV12-4 and TRBJ1-2; a weak D match, TRBD1 (5 bases). Trimming stripped 6 bases from V and 8 bases from J, with 10 bases between. The CDR3 spans 11 residues. CDR3 DNA sequence: TGTGCCAGCAGCCCCGGGGGGGGCTACACCTTC. Translating gives CASSPGGGYTF.

This clone occurred a few times. The rearrangement joins TRBV30 to TRBJ1-1, with 8 nucleotides matching TRBD1. Germline V gives CDR1 GTSNPN, CDR2 SVGIG (reference sequence). The V segment lost 2 bases and the J segment 4 bases; nucleotides outside the gene matches: 6. The CDR3 loop spans 14 amino acids. The CDR3 DNA reads as TGTGCCTGGAGTCCGGGACAGGTGACCACTGAAGCTTTCTTT. Its translation is CAWSPGQVTTEAFF.

The rearrangement uses TRBV30 and TRBJ2-1, with 10 bases that match TRBD1. Germline V gene data show CDR1 as GTSNPN and CDR2 as SVGIG (reference sequence). V lost 4 bases to trimming and J lost 6 bases; unmatched junction nucleotides: 12. The CDR3 sequence is 16 residues long. The CDR3: CAWTLPGTGAINEQFF. CDR3 DNA: TGTGCCTGGACACTTCCCGGGACAGGGGCGATCAATGAGCAGTTCTTC. The full variable domain, completed using reference TRBV30 and TRBJ2-1, is SQTIHQWPATLVQPVGSPLSLECTVEGTSNPNLYWYRQAAGRGLQLLFYSVGIGQISSEVPQNLSASRPQDRQFILSSKKLLLSDSGFYLCAWTLPGTGAINEQFFGPGTRLTVL.